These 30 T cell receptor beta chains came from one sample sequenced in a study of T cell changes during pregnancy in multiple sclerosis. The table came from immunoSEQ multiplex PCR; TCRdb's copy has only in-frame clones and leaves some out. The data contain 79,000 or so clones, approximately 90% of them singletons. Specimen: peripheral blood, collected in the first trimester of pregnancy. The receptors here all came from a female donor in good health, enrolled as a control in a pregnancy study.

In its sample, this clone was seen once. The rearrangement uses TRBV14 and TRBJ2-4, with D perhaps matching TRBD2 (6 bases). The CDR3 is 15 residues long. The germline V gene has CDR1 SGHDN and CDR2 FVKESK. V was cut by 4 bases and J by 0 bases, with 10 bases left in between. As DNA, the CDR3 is TGTGCCAGCAGCCCCTCGGGGGTAGCCAAAAACATTCAGTACTTC. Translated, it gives CASSPSGVAKNIQYF.

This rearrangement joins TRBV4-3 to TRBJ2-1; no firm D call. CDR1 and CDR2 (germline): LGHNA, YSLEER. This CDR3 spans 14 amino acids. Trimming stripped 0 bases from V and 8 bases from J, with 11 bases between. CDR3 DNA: TGCGCCAGCAGCCAAGATTATGCTCGAGATGAGCAGTTCTTC. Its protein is CASSQDYARDEQFF.

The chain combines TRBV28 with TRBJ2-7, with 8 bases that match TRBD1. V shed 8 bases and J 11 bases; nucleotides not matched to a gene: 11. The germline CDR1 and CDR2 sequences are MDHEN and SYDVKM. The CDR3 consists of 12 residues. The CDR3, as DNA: TGTGCCAGCTCCTGGACAGGGTTTCATGAGTACTTC. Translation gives CASSWTGFHEYF.

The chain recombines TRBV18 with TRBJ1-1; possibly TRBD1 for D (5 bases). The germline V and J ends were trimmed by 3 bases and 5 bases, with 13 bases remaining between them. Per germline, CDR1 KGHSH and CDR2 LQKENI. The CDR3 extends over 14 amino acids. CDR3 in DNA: TGTGCCAGCTCACCCACAGGAGGGTCTACTGAAGCTTTCTTT. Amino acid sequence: CASSPTGGSTEAFF.

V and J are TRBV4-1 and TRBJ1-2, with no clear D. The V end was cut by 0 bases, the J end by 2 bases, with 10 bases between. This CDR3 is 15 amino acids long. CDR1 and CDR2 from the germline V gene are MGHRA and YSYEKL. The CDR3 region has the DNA TGCGCCAGCAGCCAAGAACCAGTTACAAACTATGGCTACACCTTC. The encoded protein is CASSQEPVTNYGYTF.

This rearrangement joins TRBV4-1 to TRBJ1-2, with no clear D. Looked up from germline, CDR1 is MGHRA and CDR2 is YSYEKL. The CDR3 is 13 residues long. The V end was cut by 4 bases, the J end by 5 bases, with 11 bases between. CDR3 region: CASSRLPDYGYTF. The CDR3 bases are TGCGCCAGCAGCCGACTACCCGATTATGGCTACACCTTC.

The CDR3 reads CASSNDRNYGYTF. In DNA, the CDR3 is TGTGCCAGCAGCAACGACAGAAACTATGGCTACACCTTC. The V call is TRBV5-8, the J call TRBJ1-2, with D perhaps matching TRBD1 (5 bases). Germline CDR1 and CDR2: SGHTS and YDEGEE. The CDR3 has 13 residues. V was shortened by 4 bases and J by 2 bases, with 9 bases between the two germline ends.

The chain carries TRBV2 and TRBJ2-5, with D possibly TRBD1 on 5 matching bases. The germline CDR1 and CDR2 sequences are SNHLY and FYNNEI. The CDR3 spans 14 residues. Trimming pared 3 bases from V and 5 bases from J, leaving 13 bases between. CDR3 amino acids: CASSEVQGGETQYF. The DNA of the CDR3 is TGTGCCAGCAGTGAGGTTCAGGGTGGCGAGACCCAGTACTTC.

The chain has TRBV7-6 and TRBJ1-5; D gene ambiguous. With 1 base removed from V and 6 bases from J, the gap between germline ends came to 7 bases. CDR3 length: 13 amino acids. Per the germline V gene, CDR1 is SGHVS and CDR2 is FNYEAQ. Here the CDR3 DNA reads TGTGCCAGCAGCTTAGATTCGGGTCAGCCCCAGCATTTT. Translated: CASSLDSGQPQHF.

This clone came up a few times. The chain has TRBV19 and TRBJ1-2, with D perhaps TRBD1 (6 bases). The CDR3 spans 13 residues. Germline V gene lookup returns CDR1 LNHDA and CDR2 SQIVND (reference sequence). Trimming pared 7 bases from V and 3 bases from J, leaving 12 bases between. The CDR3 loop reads CASTADRYYGYTF. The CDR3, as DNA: TGTGCCAGTACCGCCGACAGGTACTATGGCTACACCTTC.

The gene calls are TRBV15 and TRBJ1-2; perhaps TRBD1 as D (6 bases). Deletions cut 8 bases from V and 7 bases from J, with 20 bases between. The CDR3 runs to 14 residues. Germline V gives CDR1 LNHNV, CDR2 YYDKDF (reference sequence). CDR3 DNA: TGTGCCACCGGAGCAGGGGCAGGGTTCTTTGGCTACACCTTC. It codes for CATGAGAGFFGYTF. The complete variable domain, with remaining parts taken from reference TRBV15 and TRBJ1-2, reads DAMVIQNPRYQVTQFGKPVTLSCSQTLNHNVMYWYQQKSSQAPKLLFHYYDKDFNNEADTPDNFQSRRPNTSFCFLDIRSPGLGDTAMYLCATGAGAGFFGYTFGSGTRLTVV.

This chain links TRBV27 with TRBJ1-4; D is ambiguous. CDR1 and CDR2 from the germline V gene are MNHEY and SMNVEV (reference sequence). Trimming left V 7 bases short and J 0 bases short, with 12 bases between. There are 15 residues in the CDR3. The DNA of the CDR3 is TGTGCCAGCATGGGAGAGCGGGCAACTAATGAAAAACTGTTTTTT. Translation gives CASMGERATNEKLFF.

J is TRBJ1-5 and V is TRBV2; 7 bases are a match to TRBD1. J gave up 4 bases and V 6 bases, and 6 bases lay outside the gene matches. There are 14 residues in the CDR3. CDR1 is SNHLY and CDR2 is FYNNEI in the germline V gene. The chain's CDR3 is CASRTGLSNQPQHF. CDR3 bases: TGTGCCAGCAGGACAGGGCTGAGTAATCAGCCCCAGCATTTT.

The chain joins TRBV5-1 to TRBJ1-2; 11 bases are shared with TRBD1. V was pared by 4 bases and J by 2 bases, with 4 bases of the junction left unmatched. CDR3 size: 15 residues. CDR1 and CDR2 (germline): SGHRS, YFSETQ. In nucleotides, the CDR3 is TGCGCCAGCAGCCCCGGGACAGGGGGGAACTATGGCTACACCTTC. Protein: CASSPGTGGNYGYTF.

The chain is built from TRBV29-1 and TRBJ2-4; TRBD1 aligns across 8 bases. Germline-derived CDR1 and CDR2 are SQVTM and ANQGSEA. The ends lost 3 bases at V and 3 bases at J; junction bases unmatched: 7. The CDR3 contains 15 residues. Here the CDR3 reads CSVEDPQGVKNIQYF. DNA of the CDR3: TGCAGCGTTGAGGATCCACAGGGGGTCAAAAACATTCAGTACTTC.

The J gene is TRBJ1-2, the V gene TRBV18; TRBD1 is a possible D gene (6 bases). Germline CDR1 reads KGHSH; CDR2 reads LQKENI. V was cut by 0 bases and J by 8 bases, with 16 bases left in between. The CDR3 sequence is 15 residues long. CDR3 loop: CASSPPRGAGVGYTF. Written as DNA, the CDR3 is TGTGCCAGCTCACCACCGCGGGGGGCAGGCGTGGGCTACACCTTC.

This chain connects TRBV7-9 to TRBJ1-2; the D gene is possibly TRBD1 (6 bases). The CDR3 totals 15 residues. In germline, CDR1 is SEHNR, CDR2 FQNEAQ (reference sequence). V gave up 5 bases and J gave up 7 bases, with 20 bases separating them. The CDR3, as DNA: TGTGCCAGCAGCCTATCGGACAGATACGCGGTTGGCTACACCTTC. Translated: CASSLSDRYAVGYTF. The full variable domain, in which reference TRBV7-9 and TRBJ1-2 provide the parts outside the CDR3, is DTGVSQNPRHKITKRGQNVTFRCDPISEHNRLYWYRQTLGQGPEFLTYFQNEAQLEKSRLLSDRFSAERPKGSFSTLEIQRTEQGDSAMYLCASSLSDRYAVGYTFGSGTRLTVV.

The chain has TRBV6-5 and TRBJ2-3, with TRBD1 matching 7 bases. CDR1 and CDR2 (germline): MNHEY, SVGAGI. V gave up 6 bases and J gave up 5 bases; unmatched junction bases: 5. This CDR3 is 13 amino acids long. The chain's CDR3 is CASRMTGLDTQYF. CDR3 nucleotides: TGTGCCAGCAGGATGACAGGGTTAGATACGCAGTATTTT.

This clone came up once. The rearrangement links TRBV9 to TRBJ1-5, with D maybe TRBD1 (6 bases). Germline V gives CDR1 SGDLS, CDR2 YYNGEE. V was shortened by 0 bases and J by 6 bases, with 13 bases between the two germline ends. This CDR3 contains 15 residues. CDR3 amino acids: CASSVGGGAGQPQHF. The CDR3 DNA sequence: TGTGCCAGCAGCGTAGGTGGGGGGGCGGGTCAGCCCCAGCATTTT.

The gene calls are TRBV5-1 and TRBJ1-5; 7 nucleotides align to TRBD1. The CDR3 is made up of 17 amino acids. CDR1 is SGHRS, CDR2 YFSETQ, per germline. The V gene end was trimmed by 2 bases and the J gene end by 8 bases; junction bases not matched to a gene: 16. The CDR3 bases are TGCGCCAGCAGCTTAAGTTCGAACAGGGGAGGTGGAGAGCCCCAGCATTTT. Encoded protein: CASSLSSNRGGGEPQHF.

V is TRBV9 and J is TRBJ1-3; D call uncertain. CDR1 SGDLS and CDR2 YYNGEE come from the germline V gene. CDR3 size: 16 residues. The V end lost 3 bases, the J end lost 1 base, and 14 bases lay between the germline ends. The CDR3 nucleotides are TGTGCCAGCAGCGCCGAGGGCGGTTGGTCTGGAAACACCATATATTTT. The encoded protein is CASSAEGGWSGNTIYF.

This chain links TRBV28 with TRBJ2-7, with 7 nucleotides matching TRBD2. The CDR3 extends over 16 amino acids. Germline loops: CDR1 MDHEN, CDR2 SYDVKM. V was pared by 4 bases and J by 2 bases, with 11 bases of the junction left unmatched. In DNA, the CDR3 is TGTGCCAGCAGTTGGGTCGGGAGGACAACCCCCTACGAGCAGTACTTC. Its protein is CASSWVGRTTPYEQYF.

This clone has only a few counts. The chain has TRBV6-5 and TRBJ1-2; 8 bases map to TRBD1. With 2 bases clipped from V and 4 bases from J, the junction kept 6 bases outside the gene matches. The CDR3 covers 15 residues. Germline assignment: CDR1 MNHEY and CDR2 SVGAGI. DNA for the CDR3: TGTGCCAGCAGTTACGGATTCACAGGGGGCTATGGCTACACCTTC. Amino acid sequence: CASSYGFTGGYGYTF.

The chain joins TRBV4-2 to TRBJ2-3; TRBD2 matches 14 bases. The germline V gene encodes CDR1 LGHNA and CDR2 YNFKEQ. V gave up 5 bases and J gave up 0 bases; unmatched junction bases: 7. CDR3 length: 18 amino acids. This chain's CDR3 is CASSKGLAGAFSTDTQYF. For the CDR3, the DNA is TGTGCCAGCAGCAAGGGACTAGCGGGGGCCTTCAGCACAGATACGCAGTATTTT.

This CDR3 reads CASSLGSGIHTEAFF. The DNA for the CDR3 is TGTGCCAGCAGCTTAGGTTCGGGTATTCACACTGAAGCTTTCTTT. The chain carries TRBV7-9 and TRBJ1-1; D is undetermined. CDR1 is SEHNR and CDR2 is FQNEAQ in the germline V gene (reference sequence). This CDR3 has 15 amino acids. The V and J ends lost 1 base and 3 bases respectively, with 12 bases between them. The full variable domain, rest sourced from reference TRBV7-9 and TRBJ1-1, is DTGVSQNPRHKITKRGQNVTFRCDPISEHNRLYWYRQTLGQGPEFLTYFQNEAQLEKSRLLSDRFSAERPKGSFSTLEIQRTEQGDSAMYLCASSLGSGIHTEAFFGQGTRLTVV.

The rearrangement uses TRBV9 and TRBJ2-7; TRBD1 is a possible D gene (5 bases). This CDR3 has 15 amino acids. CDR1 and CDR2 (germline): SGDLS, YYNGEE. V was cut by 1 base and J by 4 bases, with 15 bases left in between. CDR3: CASSVSQGQGYEQYF. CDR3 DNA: TGTGCCAGCAGCGTATCACAAGGGCAGGGATACGAGCAGTACTTC.

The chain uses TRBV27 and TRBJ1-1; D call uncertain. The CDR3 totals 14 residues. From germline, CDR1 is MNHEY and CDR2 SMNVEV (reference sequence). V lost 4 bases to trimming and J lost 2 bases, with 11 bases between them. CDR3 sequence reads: CASSSRQLNTEAFF. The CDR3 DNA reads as TGTGCCAGCAGTTCGAGGCAGCTAAACACTGAAGCTTTCTTT.

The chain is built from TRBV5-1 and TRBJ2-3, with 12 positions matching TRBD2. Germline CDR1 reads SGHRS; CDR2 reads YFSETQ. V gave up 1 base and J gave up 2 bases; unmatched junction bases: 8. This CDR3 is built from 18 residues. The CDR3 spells CASSLFASGGGFTDTQYF. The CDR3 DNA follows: TGCGCCAGCAGCTTGTTTGCTAGCGGGGGGGGGTTCACAGATACGCAGTATTTT. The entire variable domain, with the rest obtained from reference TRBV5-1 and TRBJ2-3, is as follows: KAGVTQTPRYLIKTRGQQVTLSCSPISGHRSVSWYQQTPGQGLQFLFEYFSETQRNKGNFPGRFSGRQFSNSRSEMNVSTLELGDSALYLCASSLFASGGGFTDTQYFGPGTRLTVL.

CDR3 nucleotide sequence: TGTGCCAGCAGCTTGGGGGCAGGGGTCTATCAGCCCCAGCATTTT. Encoded protein: CASSLGAGVYQPQHF. The J gene is TRBJ1-5, the V gene TRBV5-8, with D perhaps matching TRBD1 (6 bases). CDR1 is SGHTS and CDR2 is YDEGEE in the germline V gene. The germline V and J ends were trimmed by 0 bases and 5 bases, with 12 bases remaining between them. The CDR3 runs to 15 residues.

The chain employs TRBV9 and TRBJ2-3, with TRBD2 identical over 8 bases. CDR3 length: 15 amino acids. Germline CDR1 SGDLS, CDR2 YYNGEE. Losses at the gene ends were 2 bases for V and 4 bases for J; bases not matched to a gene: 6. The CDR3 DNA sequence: TGTGCCAGCAGCGTTGGCGGGGGGTGGGCAGATACGCAGTATTTT. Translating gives CASSVGGGWADTQYF.